This entry features one TCR beta chain sequence. The length of the CDR3 is 14 residues. V dropped 4 bases and J dropped 2; count of bases not matched to a gene: 5. CDR1 and CDR2 from the germline V gene are MGHRA and YSYEKL. Generated by immunoSEQ multiplex PCR, the TCRdb table keeps only in-frame clones and is missing some. Here the sample spans 240,000 or so clones, roughly 80% being singletons. These data are taken from a study of blood T cell repertoires in COVID-19. Study overall: The analysed material was cDNA or gDNA that came from T cells, B-cell-depleted T cells, or PBMCs.

The sequenced sample was peripheral blood. This chain connects TRBV4-1 to TRBJ2-7, with TRBD1 identical over 7 bases. This TCR derives from a woman aged 55-75 years with active or convalescent COVID-19. CDR3: CASSRPGQTYEQYF. In DNA, the CDR3 is TGCGCCAGCAGCCGTCCGGGACAGACCTACGAGCAGTACTTC.